This T cell receptor (beta chain) was sequenced in a study of OX40 agonist ivuxolimab in advanced cancers. Study overall: Prior therapy, whether anti-PD-1, anti-PD-L1 or anti-CTLA-4, was allowed, and less than 45% had some. Patients achieving partial responses numbered three: one hepatocellular carcinoma case and two cutaneous melanoma cases.

Data came from immunoSEQ multiplex PCR; TCRdb stores just in-frame clones and leaves some out. This sample yields around 80,000 clones, of which about 88% are seen a single time; approximately 0.67% belongs to the top ten. Sample: CD4+ or CD8+ T cells sorted from blood, taken in a trial of the OX40 agonist ivuxolimab. This receptor was taken from an adult with an advanced solid tumor such as melanoma, head and neck, liver or kidney cancer.

The CDR3 spells CASSQEGLAEAEQFF. The CDR3 bases are TGTGCCAGCAGCCAAGAGGGACTAGCGGAGGCTGAGCAGTTCTTC. The chain joins TRBV4-2 to TRBJ2-1; 11 nucleotides line up with TRBD2. V lost 0 bases to trimming and J lost 9 bases; unmatched junction nucleotides: 4. Germline lookup yields CDR1 LGHNA and CDR2 YNFKEQ. CDR3 length: 15 amino acids.